This T cell receptor beta chain was observed in a study of T cell responses to AZD1222 COVID-19 vaccine. Study context: Combined were second doses at about 4 or about 12 weeks. Whole-study results and caveats: Females outnumbered males among donors, who were mostly white British; clonal diversity was possibly underestimated. The study found vaccine-associated CD4 TCRs spanning spike, dominant at 160-218 and 743-854.

Assay used: immunoSEQ multiplex PCR; TCRdb lists only in-frame clones, some missing. Found here are 120,000 or so clones, approximately 85% of them singletons; the top ten hold 5% to 7%. In regard to this clone: Its antigen is not known.

This sample comprised peripheral blood, obtained on day 0 of AZD1222 vaccination. The TCR sequence derives from an adult in good health.

For the CDR3, the DNA is TGTGCCAGCAGCCAAGTTGACAGCTATGGCTACACCTTC. Encoded protein: CASSQVDSYGYTF. The V and J genes are TRBV14 and TRBJ1-2; TRBD1 might be the D (5 bases). Trimming removed 1 base from V and 4 bases from J, with 7 bases in between. This CDR3 contains 13 residues. In germline, CDR1 is SGHDN, CDR2 FVKESK.